The TCR beta chain under discussion was sequenced for a study of T cells in Graves' hyperthyroidism and ophthalmopathy. Study outcomes and limitations: Onset of ophthalmopathy came a median about 6.5 months after the model predicted it.

Amplified regions were TCR beta CDR3 sequences from RNA transcripts. With the HTBI primer set, the TCR CDR3 went through a first round of RT-PCR. TCRdb reprocessed the multiplex PCR reads via MiXCR and lists one record per CDR3 protein. The repertoire holds about 600,000 distinct CDR3 sequences, with about 16% as singletons. Ophthalmopathy cases met thresholds of Clinical Activity Score at least 3, NOSPECS grade at least 4 and duration under 3 months. The study left out patients who had uncontrolled infection, other autoimmune disease, pregnancy or lactation. PBMCs were derived from 10 ml fresh peripheral blood. Notes on this clonotype: The antigen is unknown.

From germline, CDR1 is KGHSH and CDR2 LQKENI. V lost 7 bases and J lost 5; bases outside the gene matches: 14. This CDR3 spans 16 amino acids. Sequencing used blood. The chain uses TRBV18 and TRBJ2-3, with 8 positions matching TRBD2. The TCR comes from a woman between 40 and 50 years old with Graves' ophthalmopathy. The CDR3 DNA is TGTGCCAGCTTCAAAAATGGACGAGCGGGGGAAGATACGCAGTATTTT. Amino acid sequence: CASFKNGRAGEDTQYF.